Listed below are T cell receptor beta chains from one sample, sequenced in a study of long-term antiretroviral therapy in people with HIV. Some clones are missing from TCRdb's copy, which holds only in-frame ones; the method was immunoSEQ multiplex PCR. The sample shows around 25,000 clones, 80% to 90% of them seen only once. The input for sequencing was unsorted PBMCs, taken roughly 4.5 years after starting antiretroviral therapy. The receptor set was obtained from a man aged 25 to 45 with HIV. Each CDR3 is given with its conserved first and last residue. A D gene is named only where the DNA matches it firmly. Size is stated for part of the rows, as once, few or many counts, or as a class when the clone is expanded.

15 - TRBJ1-2 TRBV19 - TGTGCCAGTAGTGTAGACAATCAGGGCTCCTATGGCTACACCTTC CASSVDNQGSYGYTF
12 - TRBJ2-7 TRBV7-9 - TGTGCCAGCAACAGGAATATCGACGAGCAGTACTTC CASNRNIDEQYF
15 - TRBJ1-6 TRBV2 TRBD1 TGTGCCAGCAGGAAGACAGGGAAGGGAAATTCACCCCTCCACTTT CASRKTGKGNSPLHF
15 - TRBJ2-7 TRBV2 TRBD2 TGTGCCAGCAGCCCTCTAGCGGGAGGGTCCTACGAGCAGTACTTC CASSPLAGGSYEQYF
14 - TRBJ2-7 TRBV6-1 - TGTGCCAGCAGTGCGGCCTCCCTCTCCTACGAGCAGTACTTC CASSAASLSYEQYF
14 - TRBJ2-7 TRBV21-1 - TGTGCCAGTTTAGATCCCCGCCACTTCTACGAGCAGTACTTC CASLDPRHFYEQYF
13 few TRBJ2-7 TRBV25-1 TRBD2 TGTGCCAGCAAGGCGGGAGGTATCGGCGAGCAGTACTTC CASKAGGIGEQYF
15 - TRBJ2-1 TRBV7-9 TRBD2 TGTGCCAGCAGCTTAGCTAGCGGGGGGGCGGTTGAGCAGTTCTTC CASSLASGGAVEQFF
15 - TRBJ2-7 TRBV5-6 - TGTGCCAGCAGCTGGGCACAGTCCCCCTCCTACGAGCAGTACTTC CASSWAQSPSYEQYF
14 - TRBJ1-2 TRBV29-1 TRBD1 TGCAGCGCTTCAGGGGGAGAGGGCCAAGATGGCTACACCTTC CSASGGEGQDGYTF
15 - TRBJ1-6 TRBV9 TRBD1 TGTGCCAGCAGCGTAGGGAGGACAGGGAGCTCACCCCTCCACTTT CASSVGRTGSSPLHF
16 - TRBJ2-3 TRBV4-3 TRBD2 TGCGCCAGCAGCCCCCGGCAAGCGGGGGAAGGGAATACGCAGTATTTT CASSPRQAGEGNTQYF
14 - TRBJ2-7 TRBV4-2 - TGTGCCAGCAGCCAAGATGAGGGGAACTACGAGCAGTACTTC CASSQDEGNYEQYF
14 - TRBJ1-1 TRBV10-3 - TGTGCCGCAGGACGACCGGGACAATACACTGAAGCTTTCTTT CAAGRPGQYTEAFF
13 few TRBJ2-2 TRBV30 - TGTGCCTTTCGGTGGGGGGCCACCGGGGAGCTGTTTTTT CAFRWGATGELFF
14 - TRBJ2-7 TRBV14 - TGTGCCAGCAGCCAGGACAGTTGGAATTACGAGCAGTACTTC CASSQDSWNYEQYF